The clone carrying this TCR beta chain was observed at least ten times. What it recognizes is unknown. The data derive from a study of T cells in Graves' hyperthyroidism and ophthalmopathy. Points from the study as a whole: Within blood appeared most thyroid clonotypes that had expanded above 0.001.

Germline V gives CDR1 KGHSH, CDR2 LQKENI. V trimming: 4 bases; J trimming: 8 bases; junction bases outside the gene matches: 6. The CDR3 contains 14 residues. The PBMCs had their origin in 10 ml of fresh peripheral blood. Authors of the study amplified TCR beta CDR3 regions from RNA transcripts. First-round RT-PCR targeting the TCR CDR3 was performed with the HTBI primer set. From the multiplex PCR reads, TCRdb called clonotypes with MiXCR, one entry per CDR3 protein. The sample carries around 370,000 distinct CDR3 sequences, around a sixth recorded once. Input material: blood. The rearrangement joins TRBV18 to TRBJ2-1; TRBD1 matches at 9 bases. The TCR was taken from a man aged 18 to 30 with Graves' ophthalmopathy. CDR3 loop: CASSRRDRAHEQFF. CDR3 coding DNA: TGTGCCAGCTCACGCCGGGACAGGGCCCATGAGCAGTTCTTC.